Shown below are 20 T cell receptor beta chains from a single sample sequenced in a study of shared clonotypes between healthy human individuals. Only in-frame clones appear in the TCRdb table, and some are missing; sequencing was by immunoSEQ multiplex PCR. The data hold 600,000 to 750,000 clones, with roughly 70% observed a single time. Specimen: memory CD4+ T cells sorted from blood. Documented subset: CD45RA-negative fraction. All receptors derive from a woman in her thirties in good health.

V usage is TRBV7-6 and J usage is TRBJ2-2; 9 bases line up with TRBD1. CDR1 SGHVS and CDR2 FNYEAQ come from the germline V gene. The V segment lost 4 bases and the J segment 4 bases; nucleotides outside the gene matches: 7. This CDR3 contains 16 residues. This chain's CDR3 is CASSSGQGLGTGELFF. The CDR3 DNA reads as TGTGCCAGCAGCTCCGGACAGGGGCTTGGCACCGGGGAGCTGTTTTTT.

J is TRBJ2-1 and V is TRBV19; the match to TRBD1 covers 11 bases. The CDR3 runs to 17 residues. The V gene end was trimmed by 4 bases and the J gene end by 6 bases; junction bases not matched to a gene: 11. The germline V gene encodes CDR1 LNHDA and CDR2 SQIVND (reference sequence). Here the CDR3 DNA reads TGTGCCAGTAGTACCTCTGGGGAGGACAGGGGGCGCAATGAGCAGTTCTTC. Translated: CASSTSGEDRGRNEQFF.

This clone was picked up one time. The chain has TRBV19 and TRBJ2-7, with D perhaps TRBD1 (6 bases). The V gene lost 4 bases and the J gene lost 0 bases, with 13 bases spanning the gap. The germline CDR1 and CDR2 sequences are LNHDA and SQIVND (reference sequence). This CDR3 spans 15 amino acids. Here the CDR3 DNA reads TGTGCCAGTAGTAGGGGGACGGACAGCTCCTACGAGCAGTACTTC. Translation: CASSRGTDSSYEQYF.

The chain couples TRBV6-5 to TRBJ2-1, with D possibly matching TRBD2 (5 bases). The CDR3 consists of 14 residues. Trimming shortened V by 11 bases and J by 3 bases, and 17 bases separated the two germline ends. The germline V gene encodes CDR1 MNHEY and CDR2 SVGAGI. CDR3: CAAGLSGFYNEQFF. CDR3 in DNA: TGTGCCGCCGGACTTTCGGGTTTCTACAATGAGCAGTTCTTC.

V gene TRBV2 combines with J gene TRBJ1-1; 8 bases match TRBD1. Germline CDR1 SNHLY, CDR2 FYNNEI. CDR3 size: 14 residues. Trimming removed 4 bases from V and 4 bases from J; junction bases left unmatched: 5. DNA for the CDR3: TGTGCCAGCAGTGCACAGGGGGTGGCCACTGAAGCTTTCTTT. This gives the protein CASSAQGVATEAFF.

V gene TRBV29-1 combines with J gene TRBJ2-5; 7 bases are shared with TRBD1. This CDR3 has 13 residues. The J segment lost 2 bases and the V segment lost 3 bases, leaving 3 bases of the junction unmatched. Germline CDR1 reads SQVTM; CDR2 reads ANQGSEA. This CDR3 is CSVEGDSQETQYF. CDR3 nucleotide sequence: TGCAGCGTTGAGGGGGACAGTCAAGAGACCCAGTACTTC.

The V gene is TRBV29-1, the J gene TRBJ2-3; 7 bases are shared with TRBD2. The CDR3 has 14 amino acids. Germline CDR1 reads SQVTM; CDR2 reads ANQGSEA. J was trimmed by 1 base and V by 6 bases; bases with no gene match: 7. CDR3 residues: CSVHVREGTDTQYF. In DNA, the CDR3 is TGCAGCGTCCATGTCCGGGAGGGCACAGATACGCAGTATTTT.

The chain uses TRBV9 and TRBJ2-2; possibly TRBD2 for D (5 bases). CDR1 is SGDLS and CDR2 is YYNGEE in the germline V gene. This CDR3 has 15 residues. Trimming took off 6 bases at V and 5 bases at J, with 17 bases between the two ends. The CDR3 reads CASKPDSSQTGELFF. Here the CDR3 DNA reads TGTGCCAGCAAGCCGGACTCATCGCAAACCGGGGAGCTGTTTTTT.

The chain recombines TRBV7-9 with TRBJ1-2, with D unclear. Germline CDR1 is SEHNR and CDR2 is FQNEAQ (reference sequence). The CDR3 has 15 amino acids. V lost 5 bases and J 8 bases, leaving 21 bases between the germline ends. CDR3 amino acids: CASSLKSTGSAGYTF. Here the CDR3 DNA reads TGTGCCAGCAGCCTTAAGAGCACGGGATCCGCGGGCTACACCTTC.

The chain couples TRBV19 to TRBJ2-7, with 8 bases matching TRBD1. Trimming cost V 6 bases and J 0 bases; bases outside gene matches: 10. Germline V lookup: CDR1 LNHDA, CDR2 SQIVND (reference sequence). The CDR3 sequence is 16 residues long. The CDR3 spells CASSRAWTGSSYEQYF. The CDR3 region has the DNA TGTGCCAGTAGCCGGGCGTGGACAGGGAGCTCCTACGAGCAGTACTTC.

CDR3 amino acids: CASSESGQRGYTF. The CDR3 nucleotides read TGCGCCAGCAGTGAATCGGGCCAGAGGGGCTACACCTTC. The chain links TRBV10-2 to TRBJ1-2, with D hard to call. The CDR3 runs to 13 residues. V shed 3 bases and J shed 8 bases, with 13 bases lying between them. Germline V lookup: CDR1 WSHSY, CDR2 SAAADI.

This clone has a single count. The chain uses TRBV7-8 and TRBJ1-5; TRBD1 agrees at 7 bases. With 2 bases clipped from V and 5 bases from J, the junction kept 0 bases outside the gene matches. The CDR3 is made up of 13 amino acids. CDR1 is SGHVS, CDR2 FQNEAQ, per germline. Here the CDR3 DNA reads TGTGCCAGCAGCTTACAGGGGGATCAGCCCCAGCATTTT. Translation: CASSLQGDQPQHF.

The chain recombines TRBV18 with TRBJ2-7; D perhaps matches TRBD2 (5 bases). The CDR3 extends over 15 amino acids. Trimming left V 10 bases short and J 0 bases short, with 19 bases between. Germline values: CDR1 KGHSH, CDR2 LQKENI. The chain's CDR3 is CATGFSGRASYEQYF. The CDR3 region has the DNA TGTGCCACCGGGTTTTCGGGGAGAGCCTCCTACGAGCAGTACTTC.

V usage is TRBV19 and J usage is TRBJ2-7, with D tentatively TRBD2 (5 bases). V was clipped by 5 bases and J by 3 bases, with 14 bases between them. Germline-derived CDR1 and CDR2 are LNHDA and SQIVND (reference sequence). CDR3 length: 14 residues. The CDR3 DNA follows: TGTGCCAGTAGTCAGAGCGGAAGCGGCTACGAGCAGTACTTC. Residues: CASSQSGSGYEQYF.

V and J are TRBV28 and TRBJ1-4; no reliable D call. The CDR3 consists of 14 residues. The germline V gene encodes CDR1 MDHEN and CDR2 SYDVKM. V lost 7 bases and J 8 bases, leaving 17 bases between the germline ends. CDR3 protein: CASIEHAFGEKLFF. In DNA, the CDR3 is TGTGCCAGCATCGAACATGCCTTCGGGGAAAAACTGTTTTTT.

The chain uses TRBV5-1 and TRBJ1-2; no reliable D call. V dropped 3 bases and J dropped 7 bases, with 10 bases sitting between them. The CDR3 is 12 amino acids. Germline CDR1 SGHRS, CDR2 YFSETQ. The CDR3 sequence: CASSSDRTGYTF. The DNA of the CDR3 is TGCGCCAGCAGCTCTGACCGGACTGGCTACACCTTC.

V usage is TRBV27 and J usage is TRBJ1-2; 9 bases line up with TRBD1. J was trimmed by 3 bases and V by 5 bases; bases with no gene match: 7. CDR3 length equals 15 residues. Germline CDR1 reads MNHEY; CDR2 reads SMNVEV (reference sequence). DNA of the CDR3: TGTGCCAGCAGTATTAAAACAGGGGGCTACTATGGCTACACCTTC. This encodes CASSIKTGGYYGYTF.

For this clone: Within the sample, other DNA sequences also encode this same CDR3. This chain joins TRBV2 and TRBJ2-7, with 9 nucleotides matching TRBD2. There are 14 residues in the CDR3. Per the germline V gene, CDR1 is SNHLY and CDR2 is FYNNEI. Losses at the gene ends were 5 bases for V and 4 bases for J; bases not matched to a gene: 6. DNA of the CDR3: TGTGCCAGCAGTAGCGGGAGGAACAGTTACGAGCAGTACTTC. Its translation is CASSSGRNSYEQYF.

The chain employs TRBV28 and TRBJ1-5; D gene unclear. The CDR3 runs to 11 residues. CDR1 is MDHEN, CDR2 SYDVKM, per germline. Trimming shortened V by 5 bases and J by 12 bases, and 11 bases separated the two germline ends. Here the CDR3 DNA reads TGTGCCAGCAGTCTCACGCTTAGCCAGCATTTT. It specifies CASSLTLSQHF.

V is TRBV19 and J is TRBJ1-5; D is perhaps TRBD1 (6 bases). The V and J ends lost 4 bases and 3 bases respectively, with 13 bases between them. In germline, CDR1 is LNHDA, CDR2 SQIVND (reference sequence). This CDR3 has 15 amino acids. As DNA, the CDR3 is TGTGCCAGTAGTAGAGGAACAGGGTACAATCAGCCCCAGCATTTT. Translated: CASSRGTGYNQPQHF.